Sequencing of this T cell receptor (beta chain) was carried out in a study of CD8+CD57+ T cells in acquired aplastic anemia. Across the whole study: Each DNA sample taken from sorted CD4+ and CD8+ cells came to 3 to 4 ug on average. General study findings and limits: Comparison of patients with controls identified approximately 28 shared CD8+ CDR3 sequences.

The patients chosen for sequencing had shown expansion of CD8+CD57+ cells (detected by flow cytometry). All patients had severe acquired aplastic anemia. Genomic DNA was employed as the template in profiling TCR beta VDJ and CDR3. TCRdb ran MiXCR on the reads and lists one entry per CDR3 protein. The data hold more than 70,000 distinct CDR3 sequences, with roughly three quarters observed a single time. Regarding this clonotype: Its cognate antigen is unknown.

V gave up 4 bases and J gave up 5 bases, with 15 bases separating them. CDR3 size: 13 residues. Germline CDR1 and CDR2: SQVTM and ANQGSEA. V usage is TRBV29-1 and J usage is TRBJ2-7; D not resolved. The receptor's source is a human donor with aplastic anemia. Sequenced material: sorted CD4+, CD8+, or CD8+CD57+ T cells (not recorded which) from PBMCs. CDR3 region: CSVALNPGDEQYF. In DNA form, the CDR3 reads TGCAGCGTTGCACTTAACCCTGGGGACGAGCAGTACTTC.